This entry lists 10 T cell receptor beta chains sequenced from one sample in a study of CD8 T cells in Susac syndrome (dated by TCRdb to about 2019). Libraries were prepared through the immunoSEQ multiplex PCR assay. RNA was extracted with the RNeasy kit and 0.5 to 1 ug was reverse transcribed using random hexamers. TCRdb reprocessed the public reads (quality trimming at Q25 with fastp, clone calling with MiXCR) and kept in-frame beta chains. Each CDR3 protein appears once, grouped with its most common genes and DNA. For this sample there are over 150,000 distinct CDR3 sequences; just under 95% appear just once. The ten largest clones add up to 0.099% of the sample. Specimen: CD4+ T cells from PBMCs. These receptors originate from a human donor with Susac syndrome.

V is TRBV6-4 and J is TRBJ2-1, with 13 bases matching TRBD2. J lost 8 bases, V lost 1 base, and 5 bases had no gene match. The germline CDR1 and CDR2 sequences are MRHNA and SNTAGT. The CDR3 length is 16 residues. The DNA of the CDR3 is TGTGCCAGCAGTGACTGGTCGACTAGCGGGGGGCATGAGCAGTTCTTC. Translating it yields CASSDWSTSGGHEQFF.

The CDR3 DNA follows: TGTGCCAGCAGCGTAGGAAGGGGTCGGGGTGACTATGGCTACACCTTC. This sequence encodes CASSVGRGRGDYGYTF. V and J are TRBV9 and TRBJ1-2, with a weak D call TRBD1 (5 bases). The CDR3 extends over 16 amino acids. Trimming cost V 0 bases and J 3 bases, with 15 bases left between them. Germline V CDR1 and CDR2: SGDLS, YYNGEE. The whole variable domain, filled in from reference TRBV9 and TRBJ1-2, reads DSGVTQTPKHLITATGQRVTLRCSPRSGDLSVYWYQQSLDQGLQFLIQYYNGEERAKGNILERFSAQQFPDLHSELNLSSLELGDSALYFCASSVGRGRGDYGYTFGSGTRLTVV.

This clonotype was seen just once. The V call is TRBV19, the J call TRBJ1-2; the D is unclear. Germline V gene lookup returns CDR1 LNHDA and CDR2 SQIVND (reference sequence). V was trimmed by 6 bases and J by 5 bases, leaving 7 bases between them. There are 11 residues in the CDR3. This CDR3 reads CASSYPYGYTF. The CDR3 nucleotides read TGTGCCAGTAGCTACCCGTATGGCTACACCTTC.

The chain is built from TRBV3-1 and TRBJ2-7, with D possibly being TRBD1 (5 bases). The CDR3 extends over 15 amino acids. The germline V gene encodes CDR1 LGHDT and CDR2 YNNKEL (reference sequence). With 1 base removed from V and 4 bases from J, the gap between germline ends came to 14 bases. The CDR3 protein is CASSQGPGNRYEQYF. CDR3 nucleotides: TGTGCCAGCAGCCAAGGGCCAGGGAATAGGTACGAGCAGTACTTC.

V is TRBV29-1 and J is TRBJ1-1; 8 bases are a match to TRBD1. This CDR3 has 13 amino acids. Losses at the gene ends were 4 bases for V and 1 base for J; bases not matched to a gene: 2. Per germline, CDR1 SQVTM and CDR2 ANQGSEA. In DNA form, the CDR3 reads TGCAGCGTTGCAGGGGGCCCGAACACTGAAGCTTTCTTT. Translated: CSVAGGPNTEAFF.

The chain is built from TRBV7-8 and TRBJ2-2; TRBD2 agrees at 8 bases. Per germline, CDR1 SGHVS and CDR2 FQNEAQ. Losses at the gene ends were 5 bases for V and 5 bases for J; bases not matched to a gene: 16. The CDR3 consists of 18 residues. CDR3 sequence reads: CASSVGTGSGGGTGELFF. The CDR3 DNA reads TGTGCCAGCAGCGTGGGTACAGGTAGCGGCGGGGGGACCGGGGAGCTGTTTTTT. The variable domain in full, completed from reference TRBV7-8 and TRBJ2-2, reads GAGVSQSPRYKVAKRGQDVALRCDPISGHVSLFWYQQALGQGPEFLTYFQNEAQLDKSGLPSDRFFAERPEGSVSTLKIQRTQQEDSAVYLCASSVGTGSGGGTGELFFGEGSRLTVL.

The chain is built from TRBV6-5 and TRBJ2-1; 8 nucleotides align to TRBD1. This CDR3 has 12 residues. V lost 6 bases, J lost 13 bases, and 8 bases stayed unmatched. Germline V gives CDR1 MNHEY, CDR2 SVGAGI. This CDR3 reads CASRASDRDQFF. For the CDR3, the DNA is TGTGCCAGCAGGGCCTCGGACAGGGATCAGTTCTTC.

The rearrangement uses TRBV30 and TRBJ1-1; 8 positions match TRBD1. Per the germline V gene, CDR1 is GTSNPN and CDR2 is SVGIG (reference sequence). This CDR3 is built from 15 residues. J lost 4 bases, V lost 3 bases, and 10 bases had no gene match. The CDR3 DNA reads TGTGCCTGGAGCATGCGCAGGGGGCGGATCACTGAAGCTTTCTTT. As protein: CAWSMRRGRITEAFF. Looking up the rest from reference TRBV30 and TRBJ1-1 gives the full variable domain: SQTIHQWPATLVQPVGSPLSLECTVEGTSNPNLYWYRQAAGRGLQLLFYSVGIGQISSEVPQNLSASRPQDRQFILSSKKLLLSDSGFYLCAWSMRRGRITEAFFGQGTRLTVV.

The genes are TRBV12-5 and TRBJ2-1; maybe TRBD1 (5 bases). The V end lost 6 bases, the J end lost 7 bases, and 22 bases lay between the germline ends. Germline CDR1 is LGHNT and CDR2 is FRNRAP. The CDR3 covers 16 residues. CDR3 loop: CASGPLTYLPGNEQFF. In nucleotides, the CDR3 is TGTGCTAGTGGACCTCTGACATACCTCCCAGGGAATGAGCAGTTCTTC.

The V call is TRBV30, the J call TRBJ1-2; TRBD1 agrees at 9 bases. CDR3 size: 17 residues. In germline, CDR1 is GTSNPN, CDR2 SVGIG (reference sequence). V trimming: 1 base; J trimming: 5 bases; junction bases outside the gene matches: 14. Here the CDR3 DNA reads TGTGCCTGGAGTGGAGGGACAGGGCCGCCGTTAGGGTATGGCTACACCTTC. Translated: CAWSGGTGPPLGYGYTF.